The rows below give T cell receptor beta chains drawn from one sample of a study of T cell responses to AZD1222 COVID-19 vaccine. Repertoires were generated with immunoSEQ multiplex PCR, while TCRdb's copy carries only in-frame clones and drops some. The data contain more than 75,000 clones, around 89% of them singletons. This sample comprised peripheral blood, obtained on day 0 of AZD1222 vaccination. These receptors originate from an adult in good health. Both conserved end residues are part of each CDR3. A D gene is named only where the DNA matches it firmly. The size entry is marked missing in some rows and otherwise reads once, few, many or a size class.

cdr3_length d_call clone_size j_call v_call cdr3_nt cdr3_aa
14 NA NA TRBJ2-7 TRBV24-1 TGTGCCACCAGTGATTGGAAGGGAGTGGACGAGCAGTACTTC CATSDWKGVDEQYF
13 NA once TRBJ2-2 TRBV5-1 TGCGCCAGCAGCTTGGTGCCCACCGGGGAGCTGTTTTTT CASSLVPTGELFF
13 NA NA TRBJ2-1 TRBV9 TGTGCCAGCAGCGTAGCAATTCAGGATGAGCAGTTCTTC CASSVAIQDEQFF
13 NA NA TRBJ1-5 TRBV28 TGTGCCAGCAGCGTGGGGGCCCCGGGGACCCAGCATTTT CASSVGAPGTQHF
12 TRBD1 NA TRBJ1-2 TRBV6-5 TGTGCCAGCAATACAGGGGTTTGGGGCTACACCTTC CASNTGVWGYTF
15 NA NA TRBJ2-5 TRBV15 TGTGCCACCAGCATAAGGCAAGGAGGGAGGGAGACCCAGTACTTC CATSIRQGGRETQYF
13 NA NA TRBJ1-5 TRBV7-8 TGTGCCAGCAGCCCAGCACCCAATCAGCCCCAGCATTTT CASSPAPNQPQHF
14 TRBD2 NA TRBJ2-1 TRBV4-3 TGCGCCAGCAGCCAAGATCGTAGCGGGGATGAGCAGTTCTTC CASSQDRSGDEQFF
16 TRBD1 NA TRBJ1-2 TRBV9 TGTGCCAGCAGCGTAGACCCTCCATCCGACAGGGCTGGCTACACCTTC CASSVDPPSDRAGYTF
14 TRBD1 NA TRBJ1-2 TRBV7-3 TGTGCCAGCAGCCGAGACAGGGGTGTTGGGGGCTACACCTTC CASSRDRGVGGYTF
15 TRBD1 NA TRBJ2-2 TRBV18 TGTGCCAGCTCACTTCGGACAGGCCTATCCGGGGAGCTGTTTTTT CASSLRTGLSGELFF
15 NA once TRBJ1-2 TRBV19 TGTGCCAGTAGTACCCTTGGGGTGCCAAAGAATGGCTACACCTTC CASSTLGVPKNGYTF
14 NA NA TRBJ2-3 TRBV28 TGTGCCAGCAGTTCTCCCGGGACCGCAGATACGCAGTATTTT CASSSPGTADTQYF
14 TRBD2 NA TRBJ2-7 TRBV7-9 TGTGCCACTCGGACTAGCGGGGGAGAGGGCGAGCAGTACTTC CATRTSGGEGEQYF
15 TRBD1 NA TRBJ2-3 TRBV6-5 TGTGCCAGCAGACTGACAGGGGGCGAGGCAGATACGCAGTATTTT CASRLTGGEADTQYF
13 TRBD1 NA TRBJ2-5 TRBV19 TGTGCCAGTAGTATAAGGGGGCCGGAGACCCAGTACTTC CASSIRGPETQYF
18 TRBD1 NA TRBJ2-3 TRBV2 TGTGCCAGCAGTGCATCTATAATGGGACAGGGGATAGCAGATACGCAGTATTTT CASSASIMGQGIADTQYF
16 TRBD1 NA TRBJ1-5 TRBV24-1 TGTGCCACCAGTGAAGCCGGGACAGGGTTGTATGAGCCCCAGCATTTT CATSEAGTGLYEPQHF
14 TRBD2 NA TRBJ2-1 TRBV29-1 TGCAGCGTTGCCCCTAGCGGCTCCTACAATGAGCAGTTCTTC CSVAPSGSYNEQFF
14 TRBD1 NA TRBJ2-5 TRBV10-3 TGTGCCATCAGTGGAACAGGGGGCCAAGAGACCCAGTACTTC CAISGTGGQETQYF
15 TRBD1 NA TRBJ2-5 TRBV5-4 TGTGCCAGCAGCTCCCGGGACAGAATAGGAGAGACCCAGTACTTC CASSSRDRIGETQYF
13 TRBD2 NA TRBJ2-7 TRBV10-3 TGTGCCATCAGCGTGGGGGGGAACTACGAGCAGTACTTC CAISVGGNYEQYF
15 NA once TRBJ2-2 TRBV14 TGTGCCAGCAGCCAAGTTCTGGGGGACACCGGGGAGCTGTTTTTT CASSQVLGDTGELFF
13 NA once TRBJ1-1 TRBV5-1 TGCGCCAGCAGGGCCAGCATGAACACTGAAGCTTTCTTT CASRASMNTEAFF
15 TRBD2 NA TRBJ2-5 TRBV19 TGTGCCAGTAGTTCCTGGACTAGCGGGGAAGAGACCCAGTACTTC CASSSWTSGEETQYF
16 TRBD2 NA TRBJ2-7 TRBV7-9 TGTGCCAGCAGCGGGAAATGGGCCGGACTAGCCGTCGAGCAGTACTTC CASSGKWAGLAVEQYF
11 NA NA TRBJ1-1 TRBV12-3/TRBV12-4 TGTGCCAGCAGTTTGTGGGCTGAAGCTTTCTTT CASSLWAEAFF
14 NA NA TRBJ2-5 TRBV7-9 TGTGCCAGCAGCTTACGAGAGTACCAAGAGACCCAGTACTTC CASSLREYQETQYF
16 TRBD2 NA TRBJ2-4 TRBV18 TGTGCCAGCTCACCACCTCGGGGGGAGGGCCCGAACATTCAGTACTTC CASSPPRGEGPNIQYF
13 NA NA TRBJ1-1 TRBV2 TGTGCCAGCACCCTGGACACTAACACTGAAGCTTTCTTT CASTLDTNTEAFF
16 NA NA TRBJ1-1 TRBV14 TGTGCCAGCAGCCAAGTGCGGTCTTCCATGAACACTGAAGCTTTCTTT CASSQVRSSMNTEAFF
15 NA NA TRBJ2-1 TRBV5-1 TGCGCCAGCAGCTTTAGCGGGATAGGGGGCGATGAGCAGTTCTTC CASSFSGIGGDEQFF
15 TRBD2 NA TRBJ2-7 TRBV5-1 TGCGCCAGCAGCTGGGCTAGCGGGAGAACCGCCGAGCAGTACTTC CASSWASGRTAEQYF
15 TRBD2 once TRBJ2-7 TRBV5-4 TGTGCCAGCAGCTTAACCGGGACTAGCGGGAGTATGCAGTACTTC CASSLTGTSGSMQYF
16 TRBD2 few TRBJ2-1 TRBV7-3 TGTGCCAGCAGCGGACTAGCGGGAGGGTCCTACAATGAGCAGTTCTTC CASSGLAGGSYNEQFF
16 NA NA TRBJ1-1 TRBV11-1 TGTGCCAGCAGCCGTCGGTCTGGGTGGATGAACACTGAAGCTTTCTTT CASSRRSGWMNTEAFF
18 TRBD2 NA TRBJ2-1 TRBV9 TGTGCCAGCAGCGTAGCTAGCGGGAGGGCCGGATCCTACAATGAGCAGTTCTTC CASSVASGRAGSYNEQFF
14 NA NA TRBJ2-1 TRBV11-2 TGTGCCAGCAGCTTAGGGCTAGCGACCGATGAGCAGTTCTTC CASSLGLATDEQFF
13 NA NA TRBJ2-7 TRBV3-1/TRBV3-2 TGTGCCAGCAGCCGGATGGGGGTCTACGAGCAGTACTTC CASSRMGVYEQYF
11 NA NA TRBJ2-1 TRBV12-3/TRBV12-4 TGTGCCAGCAGCTTGAGTATTGAGCAGTTCTTC CASSLSIEQFF
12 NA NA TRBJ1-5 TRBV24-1 TGTGCCACCAGTGAAAACAATCAGCCCCAGCATTTT CATSENNQPQHF
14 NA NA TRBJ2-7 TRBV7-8 TGTGCCAGCAGCTTAGGCTACTCCCCCTACGAGCAGTACTTC CASSLGYSPYEQYF
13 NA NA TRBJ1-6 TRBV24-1 TGTGCCACCAGTGATACAGGATATTCACCCCTCCACTTT CATSDTGYSPLHF
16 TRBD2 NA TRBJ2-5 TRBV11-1 TGTGCCAGCAGCTTAGTGCCCAGCGGGAGCGGAGAGACCCAGTACTTC CASSLVPSGSGETQYF
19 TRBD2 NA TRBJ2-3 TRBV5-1 TGCGCCAGCAGCTTCAGGGCACTAGCGGGGGGGCTTCTCCCAGATACGCAGTATTTT CASSFRALAGGLLPDTQYF
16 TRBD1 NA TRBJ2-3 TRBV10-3 TGTGCCATCAGTCCTCGGGGACAGGGGGCGACAGATACGCAGTATTTT CAISPRGQGATDTQYF
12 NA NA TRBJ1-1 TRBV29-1 TGCAGCGTTAACACAGGGACCACTGAAGCTTTCTTT CSVNTGTTEAFF
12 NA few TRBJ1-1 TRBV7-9 TGTGCCAGCAGAATCGCGGACACTGAAGCTTTCTTT CASRIADTEAFF
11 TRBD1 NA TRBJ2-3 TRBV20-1 TGCAGTGCCACCAGGGGGGATACGCAGTATTTT CSATRGDTQYF
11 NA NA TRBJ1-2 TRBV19 TGTGCCAGTAGTGTCTCCTATGGCTACACCTTC CASSVSYGYTF
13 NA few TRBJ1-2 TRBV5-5 TGTGCCAGCAGCCTTCAGGGGTCCTATGGCTACACCTTC CASSLQGSYGYTF
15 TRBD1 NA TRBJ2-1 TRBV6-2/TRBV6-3 TGTGCCAGCAGTTACTGGACAGGGGCCGGTAATGAGCAGTTCTTC CASSYWTGAGNEQFF